One and the same sample provided the 28 T cell receptor beta chains below, sequenced in a study of T cells in Graves' hyperthyroidism and ophthalmopathy. RNA transcripts were the template for amplifying TCR beta CDR3 regions. When the TCR CDR3 underwent first-round RT-PCR, the HTBI primer set was used. Each CDR3 protein is one row after TCRdb ran MiXCR on the multiplex PCR reads. This sample carries 500,000 to 700,000 distinct CDR3 sequences, 16% of them seen once, and the ten largest clones take under 20%. The sequenced material came from blood. These receptors all stem from a woman aged 18-29 years with Graves' hyperthyroidism.

This clonotype has at least ten counts. The CDR3 DNA reads TGCAGTGCTAGAGATCTCAGGTTCTCCTACAATGAGCAGTTCTTC. As protein: CSARDLRFSYNEQFF. This chain uses TRBV20-1 with TRBJ2-1; D ambiguous. Germline V gene lookup returns CDR1 DFQATT and CDR2 SNEGSKA (reference sequence). Trimming took 0 bases from V and 0 from J, leaving 9 bases between them. This CDR3 region has 15 residues.

This clonotype was detected ten times or more. The V and J genes are TRBV12-3 or TRBV12-4 and TRBJ2-1, with D maybe TRBD2 (6 bases). Trimming removed 6 bases at V and 0 bases at J, with 12 bases between. This CDR3 spans 15 amino acids. Here the CDR3 DNA reads TGTGCCAGCAGGGGCCGGGGGAGCTCCTACAATGAGCAGTTCTTC. It is translated as CASRGRGSSYNEQFF.

J is TRBJ1-3 and V is TRBV6-1; D is possibly TRBD1 (5 bases). The V gene's germline CDR1 is MNHNS and CDR2 SASEGT. V gave up 6 bases and J gave up 0 bases, with 15 bases separating them. This CDR3 contains 16 residues. The CDR3 protein is CASRGPQVNSGNTIYF. DNA of the CDR3: TGTGCCAGCAGGGGGCCACAGGTTAACTCTGGAAACACCATATATTTT.

The chain has TRBV4-2 and TRBJ2-2; D gene ambiguous. Germline CDR1 reads LGHNA; CDR2 reads YNFKEQ. The CDR3 has 17 residues. The V end lost 0 bases, the J end lost 1 base, and 12 bases lay between the germline ends. CDR3 DNA sequence: TGTGCCAGCAGCCAAGATACGGCTTCCCAGAACACCGGGGAGCTGTTTTTT. Translating gives CASSQDTASQNTGELFF.

This clonotype was detected many times. The rearrangement links TRBV7-3 to TRBJ2-1; 14 bases are shared with TRBD2. The CDR3 is 19 residues long. Germline CDR1 reads SGHTA; CDR2 reads FQGTGA. Germline trimming cut 2 bases from V and 0 bases from J; bases unmatched to any gene: 6. This CDR3 is CASSLGLAGGPSSYNEQFF. Here the CDR3 DNA reads TGTGCCAGCAGCTTAGGACTAGCGGGGGGACCGAGCTCCTACAATGAGCAGTTCTTC.

The chain is built from TRBV10-3 and TRBJ2-7; D uncertain. Germline V CDR1 and CDR2: ENHRY, SYGVKD. The CDR3 extends over 12 amino acids. Trimming removed 3 bases at V and 3 bases at J, with 6 bases between. The chain's CDR3 is CAISDLGYEQYF. In DNA form, the CDR3 reads TGTGCCATCAGTGATCTGGGCTACGAGCAGTACTTC.

This clonotype was recorded many times. The chain has TRBV28 and TRBJ2-7; 9 bases line up with TRBD1. Losses at the gene ends were 6 bases for V and 4 bases for J; bases not matched to a gene: 10. Germline lookup yields CDR1 MDHEN and CDR2 SYDVKM. The CDR3 runs to 15 residues. In nucleotides, the CDR3 is TGTGCCAGCAGGAGCCGCGGACAGGGGAAGTACGAGCAGTACTTC. It codes for CASRSRGQGKYEQYF. Full variable domain (rest looked up from reference TRBV28 and TRBJ2-7): DVKVTQSSRYLVKRTGEKVFLECVQDMDHENMFWYRQDPGLGLRLIYFSYDVKMKEKGDIPEGYSVSREKKERFSLILESASTNQTSMYLCASRSRGQGKYEQYFGPGTRLTVT.

This clonotype has a handful of counts. V usage is TRBV9 and J usage is TRBJ2-1, with 8 bases lining up with TRBD2. From germline, CDR1 is SGDLS and CDR2 YYNGEE. V dropped 4 bases and J dropped 5; count of bases not matched to a gene: 11. The CDR3 totals 16 residues. CDR3 nucleotides: TGTGCCAGCAGCCCCCGCCAACTAGCGGAGGACAATGAGCAGTTCTTC. Protein sequence: CASSPRQLAEDNEQFF.

The genes are TRBV12-5 and TRBJ1-2; the match to TRBD1 covers 9 bases. The CDR3 covers 16 residues. Germline assignment: CDR1 LGHNT and CDR2 FRNRAP. The V segment lost 1 base and the J segment 5 bases; nucleotides outside the gene matches: 8. This CDR3 is CASGLARTGDRYGYTF. CDR3 nucleotide sequence: TGTGCTAGTGGTTTGGCCCGGACAGGGGATAGGTATGGCTACACCTTC.

This clonotype appeared a few times. The chain is built from TRBV10-2 and TRBJ2-7; 9 positions match TRBD1. CDR3 length: 14 residues. The germline gives CDR1 WSHSY, CDR2 SAAADI. The ends lost 5 bases at V and 6 bases at J; junction bases unmatched: 8. The CDR3 DNA reads as TGCGCCAGCAGTCCTCCGGGACAGGGTCGCGAGCAGTACTTC. This gives the protein CASSPPGQGREQYF.

This clonotype occurred many times. The V call is TRBV20-1, the J call TRBJ2-7, with no clear D. The CDR3 sequence is 15 residues long. Germline V gene lookup returns CDR1 DFQATT and CDR2 SNEGSKA (reference sequence). Trimming shortened V by 0 bases and J by 0 bases, and 12 bases separated the two germline ends. For the CDR3, the DNA is TGCAGTGCTAGAGATGGTTGGCGGAGCTCCTACGAGCAGTACTTC. This translates into CSARDGWRSSYEQYF.

This rearrangement joins TRBV12-5 to TRBJ1-1; a weak D match, TRBD1 (5 bases). CDR3 length: 12 residues. V lost 6 bases, J lost 5 bases, and 10 bases lay in between. Germline V gene data show CDR1 as LGHNT and CDR2 as FRNRAP. CDR3 amino acids: CASGSGRTEAFF. Here the CDR3 DNA reads TGTGCTAGTGGGTCAGGGCGGACTGAAGCTTTCTTT.

The rearrangement uses TRBV6-2 or TRBV6-3 and TRBJ2-7; 9 bases are a match to TRBD1. V trimming: 8 bases; J trimming: 2 bases; junction bases outside the gene matches: 10. Germline values: CDR1 MNHEY, CDR2 SVGEGT. The CDR3 spans 15 residues. The CDR3 DNA follows: TGTGCCAGCTCGAACGGGGGACAGGGCGCCTACGAGCAGTACTTC. This sequence encodes CASSNGGQGAYEQYF.

There are many counts of this clonotype. This chain's CDR3 is CASRKPGGSEAFF. CDR3 in DNA: TGTGCCAGCAGGAAACCGGGAGGGTCGGAAGCTTTCTTT. This rearrangement joins TRBV12-3 or TRBV12-4 to TRBJ1-1; D is unresolved. V lost 6 bases and J 8 bases, leaving 16 bases between the germline ends. The CDR3 covers 13 residues.

This clonotype occurred many times. The CDR3 nucleotides are TGTGCCAGCAGGAGAGACAATGAGCAGTTCTTC. Its protein product is CASRRDNEQFF. The chain recombines TRBV12-3 or TRBV12-4 with TRBJ2-1; unclear D gene. Trimming removed 6 bases from V and 5 bases from J, with 5 bases in between. The CDR3 contains 11 residues.

This chain joins TRBV19 and TRBJ2-7, with 11 bases matching TRBD2. V shed 0 bases, J shed 2 bases, and the junction held 9 bases outside the gene matches. Germline loops: CDR1 LNHDA, CDR2 SQIVND (reference sequence). There are 18 residues in the CDR3. CDR3: CASSIESLLAGGPYEQYF. The CDR3 DNA reads as TGTGCCAGTAGTATAGAGTCCCTCCTAGCGGGGGGCCCCTACGAGCAGTACTTC.

This clonotype has at least ten counts. The chain is built from TRBV19 and TRBJ2-7, with D hard to call. The CDR3 length is 14 residues. The V gene lost 4 bases and the J gene lost 1 base, with 11 bases spanning the gap. The germline V gene has CDR1 LNHDA and CDR2 SQIVND (reference sequence). The CDR3 region has the DNA TGTGCCAGTAGTAGCACCGTAGGGTCCTACGAGCAGTACTTC. It translates to CASSSTVGSYEQYF.

Ten or more counts support this clonotype. This chain links TRBV5-8 with TRBJ2-7; D possibly corresponds to TRBD2 (7 bases). V was pared by 3 bases and J by 2 bases, with 21 bases between. This CDR3 spans 17 amino acids. Germline assignment: CDR1 SGHTS and CDR2 YDEGEE. The CDR3 reads CASSSQGTLAPTYEQYF. The CDR3 DNA follows: TGTGCCAGCAGCTCACAGGGTACACTAGCGCCCACCTACGAGCAGTACTTC.

V is TRBV12-3 or TRBV12-4 and J is TRBJ2-1; D gene ambiguous. The CDR3 consists of 12 residues. The V gene lost 5 bases and the J gene lost 10 bases, with 12 bases spanning the gap. The CDR3 reads CASSPTGWEQFF. The CDR3, as DNA: TGTGCCAGCAGTCCCACGGGTTGGGAGCAGTTCTTC.

This clonotype was observed many times. The rearrangement links TRBV5-1 to TRBJ2-2, with 7 bases fitting TRBD1. The CDR3 is 15 amino acids. Germline CDR1 reads SGHRS; CDR2 reads YFSETQ. The V gene end was trimmed by 5 bases and the J gene end by 0 bases; junction bases not matched to a gene: 4. In DNA, the CDR3 is TGCGCCAGCAGTTCCGGGACAGCGAACACCGGGGAGCTGTTTTTT. It encodes CASSSGTANTGELFF. Variable domain in full (rest from reference TRBV5-1 and TRBJ2-2): KAGVTQTPRYLIKTRGQQVTLSCSPISGHRSVSWYQQTPGQGLQFLFEYFSETQRNKGNFPGRFSGRQFSNSRSEMNVSTLELGDSALYLCASSSGTANTGELFFGEGSRLTVL.

This rearrangement joins TRBV7-3 to TRBJ1-1, with D hard to call. V was cut by 2 bases and J by 1 base, with 8 bases left in between. Germline V gene data show CDR1 as SGHTA and CDR2 as FQGTGA. The CDR3 spans 14 residues. The CDR3 loop is CASSLSAQNTEAFF. CDR3 nucleotides: TGTGCCAGCAGCTTATCGGCCCAGAACACTGAAGCTTTCTTT.

This clonotype was picked up a small number of times. J is TRBJ2-1 and V is TRBV20-1; D gene uncertain. Germline-derived CDR1 and CDR2 are DFQATT and SNEGSKA (reference sequence). The CDR3 is 13 amino acids. Trimming removed 0 bases at V and 14 bases at J, with 17 bases between. In DNA form, the CDR3 reads TGCAGTGCTAGAGATCCGAAAAGGAGACGGGAGTTCTTC. Protein product: CSARDPKRRREFF.

Remarks on this clonotype: A read error may be the cause here, since a much bigger clone is one base away. The rearrangement joins TRBV24-1 to TRBJ2-1; tentatively, D is TRBD2 (5 bases). The length of the CDR3 is 16 residues. Trimming removed 3 bases from V and 8 bases from J, with 19 bases in between. Per the germline V gene, CDR1 is KGHDR and CDR2 is SFDVKD. CDR3 amino acids: CATSDVARGPWDEQFF. The CDR3 nucleotides are TGTGCCACCAGTGATGTAGCGAGAGGGCCGTGGGATGAGCAGTTCTTC.

The chain carries TRBV29-1 and TRBJ2-5; D uncertain. Trimming pared 0 bases from V and 0 bases from J, leaving 8 bases between. Germline V gene sequence: CDR1 SQVTM, CDR2 ANQGSEA. This CDR3 region has 14 residues. The CDR3 DNA is TGCAGCGTTGAAGATTCGGTGTACCAAGAGACCCAGTACTTC. It encodes CSVEDSVYQETQYF.

In this sample, this clonotype turned up many times. V gene TRBV20-1 combines with J gene TRBJ2-1; 8 nucleotides line up with TRBD2. Germline-derived CDR1 and CDR2 are DFQATT and SNEGSKA (reference sequence). The CDR3 consists of 13 residues. V shed 4 bases, J shed 4 bases, and the junction held 3 bases outside the gene matches. This CDR3 is CSATGRVYNEQFF. The CDR3 DNA sequence: TGCAGTGCTACCGGGAGGGTTTACAATGAGCAGTTCTTC.

This clonotype is a singleton in its sample. This CDR3 is missing its conserved last phenylalanine or tryptophan, likely due to a read error. No DNA is shown, since the ends of the CDR3 on it are uncertain; the CDR3 is the one TCRdb lists. The genes are TRBV7-2 and TRBJ2-7; the D call TRBD2 from the table was never checked on the DNA. The germline gives CDR1 SGHTA, CDR2 FQGNSA. The CDR3 numbers 9 amino acids, ends counted. CDR3 region: CASSFRLAG.

This chain joins TRBV12-3 or TRBV12-4 and TRBJ1-1; the D gene is possibly TRBD1 (5 bases). The V and J ends lost 8 bases and 0 bases respectively, with 10 bases between them. The CDR3 contains 13 residues. The CDR3 region is CASRDPMNTEAFF. The CDR3 coding sequence is TGTGCCAGCCGGGACCCCATGAACACTGAAGCTTTCTTT.

This chain connects TRBV25-1 to TRBJ2-1; 7 bases line up with TRBD1. Germline V gene lookup returns CDR1 MGHDK and CDR2 SYGVNS. V dropped 4 bases and J dropped 5; count of bases not matched to a gene: 5. This CDR3 region has 14 residues. CDR3 residues: CASSGQGSHNEQFF. For the CDR3, the DNA is TGTGCCAGCAGTGGACAGGGCAGCCACAATGAGCAGTTCTTC.